These 19 T cell receptor beta chains came from one sample sequenced in a study of cytomegalovirus exposure and HLA in healthy donors. The primer mix had 60 Vbeta and 13 Jbeta primers. This table comes from immunoSEQ multiplex PCR, and its TCRdb copy is limited to in-frame clones, with some not included. The repertoire holds around 220,000 clones, with 65% to 80% as singletons. Sequencing used PBMCs. These receptors came from a man between 40 and 49 years old in good health and CMV-seronegative.

The chain is built from TRBV18 and TRBJ2-4; D not certain. Germline-derived CDR1 and CDR2 are KGHSH and LQKENI. The CDR3 has 16 amino acids. Trimming took 0 bases from V and 0 from J, leaving 9 bases between them. As DNA, the CDR3 is TGTGCCAGCTCACCACCATCGGAGCTAGCCAAAAACATTCAGTACTTC. Amino acids: CASSPPSELAKNIQYF.

The V and J genes are TRBV4-3 and TRBJ1-2; perhaps TRBD1 as D (6 bases). With 1 base removed from V and 4 bases from J, the gap between germline ends came to 13 bases. Germline V lookup: CDR1 LGHNA, CDR2 YSLEER. CDR3 length: 15 amino acids. CDR3 nucleotides: TGCGCCAGCAGCCAAGCTGGGCAGGGGCTCTATGGCTACACCTTC. Its protein is CASSQAGQGLYGYTF.

The V and J genes are TRBV29-1 and TRBJ2-7, with 8 bases matching TRBD2. Per germline, CDR1 SQVTM and CDR2 ANQGSEA. The junction had 13 bases not matched to a gene; V was cut back by 3 bases and J by 9 bases. This CDR3 has 14 residues. CDR3: CSVDGGGTVERQYF. CDR3 bases: TGCAGCGTTGACGGGGGGGGCACCGTCGAGAGGCAGTACTTC.

The V and J genes are TRBV5-1 and TRBJ2-6; TRBD1 matches at 7 bases. This CDR3 comprises 16 residues. Germline loops: CDR1 SGHRS, CDR2 YFSETQ. Unmatched junction bases numbered 3, after V lost 3 bases and J lost 0 bases. The CDR3 reads CASSSGQISGANVLTF. CDR3 nucleotides: TGCGCCAGCAGCTCGGGACAGATCTCTGGGGCCAACGTCCTGACTTTC.

About this clone itself: The same CDR3 is also encoded by other DNA sequences in this sample. V is TRBV4-1 and J is TRBJ1-2; the match to TRBD1 covers 8 bases. CDR1 and CDR2 (germline): MGHRA, YSYEKL. The CDR3 totals 14 residues. Germline trimming cut 3 bases from V and 2 bases from J; bases unmatched to any gene: 2. The CDR3 nucleotides are TGCGCCAGCAGCCAGAACAGGGGGAACTATGGCTACACCTTC. It translates to CASSQNRGNYGYTF.

V is TRBV19 and J is TRBJ1-1; 8 nucleotides line up with TRBD1. Germline V CDR1 and CDR2: LNHDA, SQIVND (reference sequence). This CDR3 is 14 amino acids long. V dropped 3 bases and J dropped 1; count of bases not matched to a gene: 1. For the CDR3, the DNA is TGTGCCAGTAGTATTGGACAGGGGAACACTGAAGCTTTCTTT. Its protein is CASSIGQGNTEAFF.

The V gene is TRBV7-2, the J gene TRBJ2-4; TRBD2 agrees at 11 bases. Looked up from germline, CDR1 is SGHTA and CDR2 is FQGNSA. This CDR3 region has 15 residues. The V segment lost 5 bases and the J segment 7 bases; nucleotides outside the gene matches: 7. CDR3 loop: CASSPLAGGANIQYF. The CDR3 nucleotides are TGTGCCAGCAGCCCTCTAGCGGGGGGCGCTAACATTCAGTACTTC.

This rearrangement joins TRBV2 to TRBJ2-3, with 12 bases fitting TRBD2. Trimming at V came to 6 bases and at J to 5 bases, leaving 3 bases not matched to a gene. Germline values: CDR1 SNHLY, CDR2 FYNNEI. The CDR3 loop spans 14 amino acids. CDR3 protein: CASRSTSGGDTQYF. CDR3 coding DNA: TGTGCCAGCAGATCGACTAGCGGGGGAGATACGCAGTATTTT.

The chain uses TRBV19 and TRBJ2-1, with 12 bases identical to TRBD2. The V gene end was trimmed by 8 bases and the J gene end by 7 bases; junction bases not matched to a gene: 3. CDR3 length: 13 residues. CDR1 and CDR2 (germline): LNHDA, SQIVND (reference sequence). The CDR3 region has the DNA TGTGCCAGTCGGCTAGCGGGAGGGAATGAGCAGTTCTTC. Its protein product is CASRLAGGNEQFF.

This CDR3 is CASSGGPSLYEQYF. CDR3 coding DNA: TGCGCCAGCAGCGGGGGACCCTCCCTCTACGAGCAGTACTTC. The chain joins TRBV10-1 to TRBJ2-7, with D perhaps TRBD2 (6 bases). CDR3 length equals 14 residues. Between the trimmed V and J ends, which lost 6 bases and 3 bases, there was a span of 15 bases. Germline V gives CDR1 WNHNN, CDR2 SYGVQD (reference sequence).

The chain links TRBV29-1 to TRBJ2-1, with 10 bases lining up with TRBD2. This CDR3 has 14 residues. The trim removed 6 bases at V and 4 bases at J, leaving 6 bases unmatched. CDR1 and CDR2 from the germline V gene are SQVTM and ANQGSEA. CDR3 nucleotides: TGCAGCGTCCAGACTAGCGGGCTGTACAATGAGCAGTTCTTC. This encodes CSVQTSGLYNEQFF.

This chain links TRBV7-2 with TRBJ2-3, with 10 bases lining up with TRBD2. This CDR3 is built from 15 residues. The V gene's germline CDR1 is SGHTA and CDR2 FQGNSA. V lost 5 bases and J lost 4; bases outside the gene matches: 6. The CDR3 loop reads CASSRSGGRPDTQYF. The CDR3, as DNA: TGTGCCAGCAGCCGTAGCGGGGGGCGTCCAGATACGCAGTATTTT.

The chain has TRBV9 and TRBJ2-1, with D possibly being TRBD2 (6 bases). CDR1 is SGDLS, CDR2 YYNGEE, per germline. V lost 4 bases and J 4 bases, leaving 18 bases between the germline ends. The length of the CDR3 is 16 residues. This CDR3 reads CASSPKTSPGYNEQFF. Written as DNA, the CDR3 is TGTGCCAGCAGCCCTAAAACTAGCCCGGGGTACAATGAGCAGTTCTTC.

CDR3 in DNA: TGTGCCAGCAGCTTAAGTAGAGCGGGGAAAAACATTCAGTACTTC. Amino acids: CASSLSRAGKNIQYF. The V gene is TRBV7-9, the J gene TRBJ2-4, with 7 bases fitting TRBD2. The germline CDR1 and CDR2 sequences are SEHNR and FQNEAQ (reference sequence). Trimming removed 2 bases from V and 4 bases from J; junction bases left unmatched: 5. The CDR3 is 15 residues long.

Concerning this clone itself: A read error may account for a junction end that differs from germline. Other DNA sequences in the sample encode the same CDR3. V and J are TRBV30 and TRBJ2-3; 13 bases line up with TRBD2. The CDR3 loop spans 13 amino acids. Germline-derived CDR1 and CDR2 are GTSNPN and SVGIG (reference sequence). CDR3 sequence: CAWTSGSSDTQYF. The CDR3, as DNA: TGTGCATGGACTAGCGGGAGCTCAGATACGCAGTATTTT. Full variable domain (remainder filled in from reference TRBV30 and TRBJ2-3): SQTIHQWPATLVQPVGSPLSLECTVEGTSNPNLYWYRQAAGRGLQLLFYSVGIGQISSEVPQNLSASRPQDRQFILSSKKLLLSDSGFYLCAWTSGSSDTQYFGPGTRLTVL.

The chain employs TRBV28 and TRBJ2-7; 7 positions match TRBD1. The CDR3 contains 15 residues. After removal of 7 bases from V and 3 bases from J, the junction contained 12 bases not matched to a gene. Germline CDR1 MDHEN, CDR2 SYDVKM. For the CDR3, the DNA is TGTGCCAGCAAATTACTCCGGGACAGAGACTACGAGCAGTACTTC. Its translation is CASKLLRDRDYEQYF. The full variable domain, in which reference TRBV28 and TRBJ2-7 provide the parts outside the CDR3, is DVKVTQSSRYLVKRTGEKVFLECVQDMDHENMFWYRQDPGLGLRLIYFSYDVKMKEKGDIPEGYSVSREKKERFSLILESASTNQTSMYLCASKLLRDRDYEQYFGPGTRLTVT.

The J gene is TRBJ1-1, the V gene TRBV7-2, with 8 bases that match TRBD1. This CDR3 is 16 amino acids long. The V segment lost 5 bases and the J segment 3 bases; nucleotides outside the gene matches: 11. Per the germline V gene, CDR1 is SGHTA and CDR2 is FQGNSA. The CDR3 DNA reads as TGTGCCAGCAGCCCAGATACCACAGGGGGAGACACTGAAGCTTTCTTT. Translated: CASSPDTTGGDTEAFF.

The chain couples TRBV7-8 to TRBJ2-1, with TRBD2 matching 10 bases. The CDR3 has 19 amino acids. Germline V gene sequence: CDR1 SGHVS, CDR2 FQNEAQ. Trimming removed 0 bases from V and 0 bases from J; junction bases left unmatched: 8. CDR3 region: CASSLASGGPPSSYNEQFF. Here the CDR3 DNA reads TGTGCCAGCAGCTTAGCTAGCGGGGGGCCCCCTAGCTCCTACAATGAGCAGTTCTTC.

V gene TRBV27 combines with J gene TRBJ2-7, with a possible D match to TRBD1 (6 bases). The V end was cut by 2 bases, the J end by 2 bases, with 16 bases between. CDR1 is MNHEY, CDR2 SMNVEV, per germline (reference sequence). CDR3 length: 16 amino acids. The CDR3 nucleotides read TGTGCCAGCAGTTTAAAGAATCCGTCAGGGGCCTACGAGCAGTACTTC. As protein: CASSLKNPSGAYEQYF.